This T cell receptor (beta chain) was found in a study of PD-1 blockade in classical Hodgkin lymphoma. Note on this clone: Its matching antigen is unknown.

Findings of the study overall: Possibly reflecting disease activity or prior therapy, repertoire differences have causes that remain undefined. Reports described newly diagnosed patients as having lower baseline TCR diversity than healthy donors.

The germline gives CDR1 SQVTM, CDR2 ANQGSEA. The CDR3 is 12 amino acids. Germline trimming cut 7 bases from V and 9 bases from J; bases unmatched to any gene: 12. Stated time point: newly diagnosed, previously untreated cHL patient sample. Magnetic negative selection served to purify CD4+ T cells out of PBMCs that had been thawed. Comparison came from newly diagnosed, untreated classical Hodgkin lymphoma PBMCs. Assay used: immunoSEQ multiplex PCR; TCRdb lists only in-frame clones, some missing. The sample has around 29,000 clones, more than 70% seen once. The source material was CD4+ T cells from blood. The rearrangement joins TRBV29-1 to TRBJ2-7, with 7 bases lining up with TRBD1. The sequence was obtained from a human donor with classical Hodgkin lymphoma. DNA for the CDR3: TGCAGCGCTACCGGGACAGATGTTGTGCAGTACTTC. Residues: CSATGTDVVQYF.